This T cell receptor beta chain was sequenced during a study of T cells in localized non-small cell lung cancer. Trimming took 1 base from V and 1 from J, leaving 7 bases between them. CDR3 length: 14 residues. The V gene's germline CDR1 is SGHNT and CDR2 YENEEA. Study observations and caveats: Researchers found a median around 50 of the top 100 tumor clones in adjacent lung. The greatest T cell clonality was found in uninvolved adjacent lung (higher than in tumor). Only one tumor region went through sequencing, so heterogeneity may still be there. Greater blood T cell density accompanied longer overall survival.

This clone was observed a few times. The target antigen is unknown. Some clones are missing from TCRdb's copy, which holds only in-frame ones; the method was immunoSEQ multiplex PCR. The table has roughly 1,600 clones, around 22% seen once. V is TRBV11-3 and J is TRBJ1-1; maybe TRBD1 (5 bases). This receptor was taken from a female donor older than 55 with stage II lung adenocarcinoma. The sequenced sample was normal lung tissue next to the tumor, obtained before any cancer treatment. CDR3 residues: CASSLGRGNTEAFF. The CDR3 DNA sequence: TGTGCCAGCAGCTTAGGGAGGGGGAACACTGAAGCTTTCTTT. Full variable domain (rest looked up from reference TRBV11-3 and TRBJ1-1): EAGVVQSPRYKIIEKKQPVAFWCNPISGHNTLYWYLQNLGQGPELLIRYENEEAVDDSQLPKDRFSAERLKGVDSTLKIQPAELGDSAVYLCASSLGRGNTEAFFGQGTRLTVV.